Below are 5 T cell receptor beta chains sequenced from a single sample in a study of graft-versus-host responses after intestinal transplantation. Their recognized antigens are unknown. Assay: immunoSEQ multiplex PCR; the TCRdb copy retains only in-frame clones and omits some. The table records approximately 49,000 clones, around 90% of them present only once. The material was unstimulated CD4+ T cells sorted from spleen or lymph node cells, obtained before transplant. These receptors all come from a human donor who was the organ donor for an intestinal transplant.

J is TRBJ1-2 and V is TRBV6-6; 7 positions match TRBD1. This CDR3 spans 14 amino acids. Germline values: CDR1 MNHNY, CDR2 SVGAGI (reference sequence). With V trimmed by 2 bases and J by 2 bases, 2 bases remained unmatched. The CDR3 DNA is TGTGCCAGCAGTTACCGGGACAGAAACTATGGCTACACCTTC. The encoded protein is CASSYRDRNYGYTF.

The chain's CDR3 is CASSSIPGLAGGVRETQYF. The CDR3 nucleotides read TGTGCCAGCAGCTCCATACCGGGACTAGCGGGAGGAGTACGAGAGACCCAGTACTTC. The rearrangement uses TRBV7-8 and TRBJ2-5; 15 bases line up with TRBD2. V lost 4 bases and J lost 4; bases outside the gene matches: 13. The CDR3 covers 19 residues. Germline CDR1 reads SGHVS; CDR2 reads FQNEAQ.

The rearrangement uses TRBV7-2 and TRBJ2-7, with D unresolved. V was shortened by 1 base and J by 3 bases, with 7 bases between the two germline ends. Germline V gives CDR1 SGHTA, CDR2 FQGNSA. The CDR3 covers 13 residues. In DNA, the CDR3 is TGTGCCAGCAGCTTAGGGCTAGGCTACGAGCAGTACTTC. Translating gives CASSLGLGYEQYF.

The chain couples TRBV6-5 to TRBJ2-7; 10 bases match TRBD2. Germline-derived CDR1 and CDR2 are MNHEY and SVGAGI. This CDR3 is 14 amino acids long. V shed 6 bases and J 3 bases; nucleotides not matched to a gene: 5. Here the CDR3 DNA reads TGTGCCAGCAGATTAGCGGGAGGACTCTACGAGCAGTACTTC. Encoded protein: CASRLAGGLYEQYF.

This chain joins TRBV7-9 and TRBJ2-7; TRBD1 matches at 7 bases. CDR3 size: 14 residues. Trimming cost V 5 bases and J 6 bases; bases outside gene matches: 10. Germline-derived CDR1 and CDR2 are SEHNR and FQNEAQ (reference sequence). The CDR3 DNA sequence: TGTGCCAGCAGCCTTGGGACAGACCGTGGCGAGCAGTACTTC. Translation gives CASSLGTDRGEQYF.